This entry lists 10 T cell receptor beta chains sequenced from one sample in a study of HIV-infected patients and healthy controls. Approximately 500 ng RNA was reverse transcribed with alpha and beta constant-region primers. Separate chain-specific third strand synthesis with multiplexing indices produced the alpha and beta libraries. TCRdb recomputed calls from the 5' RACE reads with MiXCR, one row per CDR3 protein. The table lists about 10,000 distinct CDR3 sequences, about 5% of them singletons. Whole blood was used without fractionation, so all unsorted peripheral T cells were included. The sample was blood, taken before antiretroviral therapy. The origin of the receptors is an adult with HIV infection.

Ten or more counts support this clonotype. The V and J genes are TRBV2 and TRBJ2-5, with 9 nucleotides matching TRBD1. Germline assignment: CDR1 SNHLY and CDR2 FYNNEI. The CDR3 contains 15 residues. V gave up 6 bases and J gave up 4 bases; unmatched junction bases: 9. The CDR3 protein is CASSTPGQGIETQYF. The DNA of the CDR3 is TGTGCCAGCAGCACTCCGGGACAGGGTATAGAGACCCAGTACTTC.

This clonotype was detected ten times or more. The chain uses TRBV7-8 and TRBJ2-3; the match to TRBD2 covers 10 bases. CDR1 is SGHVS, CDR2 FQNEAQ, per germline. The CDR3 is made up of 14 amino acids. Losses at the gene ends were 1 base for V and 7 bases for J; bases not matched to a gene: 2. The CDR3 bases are TGTGCCAGCAGCTTAGGGACTAGCGGAAATACGCAGTATTTT. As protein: CASSLGTSGNTQYF.

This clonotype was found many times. CDR3 bases: TGTGCCTGGAGTGTACCGGGATTCGGTGGCTACACCTTC. This gives the protein CAWSVPGFGGYTF. The V call is TRBV30, the J call TRBJ1-2, with unresolved D. V dropped 0 bases and J dropped 7 bases, with 12 bases sitting between them. This CDR3 is 13 amino acids long. CDR1 is GTSNPN and CDR2 is SVGIG in the germline V gene (reference sequence).

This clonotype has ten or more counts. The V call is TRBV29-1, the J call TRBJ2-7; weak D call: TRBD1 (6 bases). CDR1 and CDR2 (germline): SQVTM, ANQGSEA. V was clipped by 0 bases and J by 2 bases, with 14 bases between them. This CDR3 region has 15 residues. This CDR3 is CSVEEGGQGTYEQYF. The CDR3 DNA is TGCAGCGTTGAAGAGGGTGGGCAGGGGACCTACGAGCAGTACTTC.

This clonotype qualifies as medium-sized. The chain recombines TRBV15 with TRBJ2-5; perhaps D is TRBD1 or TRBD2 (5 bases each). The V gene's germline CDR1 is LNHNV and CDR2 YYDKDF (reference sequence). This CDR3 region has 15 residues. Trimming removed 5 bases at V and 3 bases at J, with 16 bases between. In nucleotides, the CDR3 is TGTGCCACCAGCGGGGGTGGTATGGCGGAAGAGACCCAGTACTTC. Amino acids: CATSGGGMAEETQYF.

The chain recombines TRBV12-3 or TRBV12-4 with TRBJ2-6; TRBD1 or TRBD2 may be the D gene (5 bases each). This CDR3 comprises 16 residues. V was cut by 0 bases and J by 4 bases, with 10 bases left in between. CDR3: CASSLAGTRGANVLTF. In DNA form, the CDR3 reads TGTGCCAGCAGTTTAGCGGGGACGAGGGGGGCCAACGTCCTGACTTTC.

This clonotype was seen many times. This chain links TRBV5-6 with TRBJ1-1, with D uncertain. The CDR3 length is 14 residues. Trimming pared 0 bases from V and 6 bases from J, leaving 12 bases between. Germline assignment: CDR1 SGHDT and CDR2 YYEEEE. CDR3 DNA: TGTGCCAGCAGCTTGGGACATCTCCTACCTGAAGCTTTCTTT. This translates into CASSLGHLLPEAFF.

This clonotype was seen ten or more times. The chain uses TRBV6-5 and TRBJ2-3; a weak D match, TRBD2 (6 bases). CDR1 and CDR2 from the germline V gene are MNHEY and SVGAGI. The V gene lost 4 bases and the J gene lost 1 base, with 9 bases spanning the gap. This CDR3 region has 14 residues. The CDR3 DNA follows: TGTGCCAGCAGTTTCTCGGGGGGCACAGATACGCAGTATTTT. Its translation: CASSFSGGTDTQYF.

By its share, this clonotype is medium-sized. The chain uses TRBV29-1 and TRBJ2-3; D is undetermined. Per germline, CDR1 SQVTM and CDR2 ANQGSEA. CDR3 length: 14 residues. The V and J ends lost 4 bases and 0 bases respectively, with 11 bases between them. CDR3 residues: CSVGGETSTDTQYF. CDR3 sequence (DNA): TGCAGCGTTGGAGGAGAGACTAGCACAGATACGCAGTATTTT.

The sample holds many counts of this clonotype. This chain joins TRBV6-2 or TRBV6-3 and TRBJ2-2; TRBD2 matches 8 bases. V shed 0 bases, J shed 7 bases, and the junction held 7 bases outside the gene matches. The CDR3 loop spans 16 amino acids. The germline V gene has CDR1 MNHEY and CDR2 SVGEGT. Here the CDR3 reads CASSYSTGLAIGELFF. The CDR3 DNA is TGTGCCAGCAGTTACTCCACTGGACTAGCCATCGGGGAGCTGTTTTTT.